This entry concerns a single T cell receptor beta chain. Antigen: not known. Collection occurred without any documented infections or immune events in donors. Repertoires were generated with immunoSEQ multiplex PCR, while TCRdb's copy carries only in-frame clones and drops some. The sample has 85,000 to 120,000 clones; about 91% are singletons. This entry comes from a study of identifying expanded T cells in peripheral blood. Study-level results: About 1.3 clones differed between technical replicates, versus 16.4 and 19 over time.

The origin of this receptor is a person aged 18 to 75 in good health. Sequencing input: blood.

The CDR3 loop reads CASSIDPGPIPFF. CDR3 DNA: TGTGCCAGCAGCATAGACCCGGGACCGATCCCGTTCTTC. The gene calls are TRBV7-9 and TRBJ2-1, with D perhaps matching TRBD1 or TRBD2 (5 bases each). Between the trimmed V and J ends, which lost 5 bases and 15 bases, there was a span of 20 bases. The length of the CDR3 is 13 residues. CDR1 is SEHNR, CDR2 FQNEAQ, per germline (reference sequence).